This section outlines one T cell receptor beta chain sequence together with its context. The antigen is not known. This entry is derived from a study of cytomegalovirus exposure and HLA in healthy donors. Study details: Out of 170 million or so T cells, an earlier analysis found over 90 million unique TCR beta sequences in total.

Broader study findings: Later analysis demonstrated an association between a missense DCLRE1C variant and TCR beta V- and J-gene trimming.

The PCR made use of 60 Vbeta and 13 Jbeta primers. Data came from immunoSEQ multiplex PCR; TCRdb stores just in-frame clones and leaves some out. The sample carries about 87,000 clones, roughly 70% recorded once. This CDR3 is 15 amino acids long. CDR1 is SNHLY, CDR2 FYNNEI, per germline. V lost 1 base and J 4 bases, leaving 11 bases between the germline ends. V gene TRBV2 combines with J gene TRBJ1-5, with D possibly matching TRBD1 (5 bases). Material: PBMCs. The TCR sequence derives from a man aged 30 to 39 in good health and CMV-seropositive. CDR3 region: CASSEGSAGNQPQHF. DNA of the CDR3: TGTGCCAGCAGTGAAGGTTCGGCAGGGAATCAGCCCCAGCATTTT.